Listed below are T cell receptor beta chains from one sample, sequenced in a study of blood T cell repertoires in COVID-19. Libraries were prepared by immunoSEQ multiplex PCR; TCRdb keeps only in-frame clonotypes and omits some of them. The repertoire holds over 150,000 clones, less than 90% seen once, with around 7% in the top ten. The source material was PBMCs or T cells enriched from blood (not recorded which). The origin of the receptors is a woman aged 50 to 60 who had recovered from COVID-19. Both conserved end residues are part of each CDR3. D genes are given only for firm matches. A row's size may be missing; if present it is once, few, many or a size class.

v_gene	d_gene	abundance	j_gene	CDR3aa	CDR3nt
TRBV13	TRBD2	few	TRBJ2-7	CASSLGGSRNEQYF	TGTGCCAGCAGCTTGGGCGGGAGTAGGAACGAGCAGTACTTC
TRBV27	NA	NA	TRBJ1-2	CASSPRTGGGYYGYTF	TGTGCCAGCAGTCCAAGGACTGGTGGGGGGTACTATGGCTACACCTTC
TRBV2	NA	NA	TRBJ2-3	CASSDGVKAQYF	TGTGCCAGCAGTGACGGGGTGAAGGCGCAGTATTTT
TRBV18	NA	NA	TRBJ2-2	CASSPLQATGELFF	TGTGCCAGCTCACCATTACAGGCCACCGGGGAGCTGTTTTTT
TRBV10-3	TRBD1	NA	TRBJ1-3	CAILDRASGNTIYF	TGTGCCATCCTAGACAGGGCCTCTGGAAACACCATATATTTT
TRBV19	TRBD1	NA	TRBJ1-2	CASSSGTGFSNYGYTF	TGTGCCAGTAGTTCTGGGACAGGGTTTTCTAACTATGGCTACACCTTC
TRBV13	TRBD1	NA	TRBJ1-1	CASSLRQGLSTEAFF	TGTGCCAGCAGCCTACGACAGGGTTTGAGCACTGAAGCTTTCTTT
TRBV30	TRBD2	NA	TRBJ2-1	CAWSKSSGAYNEQFF	TGTGCCTGGAGTAAGTCTAGCGGAGCTTACAATGAGCAGTTCTTC
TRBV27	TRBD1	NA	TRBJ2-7	CASSSGQGPVYEQYF	TGTGCCAGCAGTTCGGGACAGGGGCCTGTCTACGAGCAGTACTTC
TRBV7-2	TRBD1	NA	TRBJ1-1	CASSPRTGGTEAFF	TGTGCCAGCAGCCCCCGGACAGGGGGCACTGAAGCTTTCTTT
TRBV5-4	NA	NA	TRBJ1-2	CASSLAQNYGYTF	TGTGCCAGCAGCTTGGCCCAGAACTATGGCTACACCTTC
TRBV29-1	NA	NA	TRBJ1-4	CSVESGVANEKLFF	TGCAGCGTTGAATCGGGAGTTGCAAATGAAAAACTGTTTTTT
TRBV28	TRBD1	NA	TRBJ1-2	CASSSTGYYGYTF	TGTGCCAGCAGTTCGACAGGGTACTATGGCTACACCTTC
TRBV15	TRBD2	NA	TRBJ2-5	CATSRDLAGAGETQYF	TGTGCCACCAGCAGAGATTTAGCGGGAGCGGGAGAGACCCAGTACTTC
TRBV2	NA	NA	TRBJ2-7	CASRRAGTYEQYF	TGTGCCAGCAGGCGGGCGGGGACCTACGAGCAGTACTTC
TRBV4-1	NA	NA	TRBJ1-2	CASSPEEGGVYGYTF	TGCGCCAGCAGCCCCGAAGAGGGAGGGGTTTATGGCTACACCTTC
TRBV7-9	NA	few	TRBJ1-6	CASSFIVRNSPLHF	TGTGCCAGCAGCTTTATAGTGCGGAATTCACCCCTCCACTTT
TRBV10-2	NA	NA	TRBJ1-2	CASRPAGDYGYTF	TGCGCCAGCAGGCCCGCCGGAGACTATGGCTACACCTTC
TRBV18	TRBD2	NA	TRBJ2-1	CASSSSGTRTRNEQFF	TGTGCCAGCTCATCCTCCGGGACTAGGACCCGAAATGAGCAGTTCTTC
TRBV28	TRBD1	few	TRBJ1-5	CASSLFSGQGMGNQPQHF	TGTGCCAGCAGCCTATTTTCGGGACAGGGTATGGGCAATCAGCCCCAGCATTTT
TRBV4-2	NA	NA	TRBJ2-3	CASSQSILGDTQYF	TGTGCCAGCAGCCAATCAATTCTCGGAGATACGCAGTATTTT
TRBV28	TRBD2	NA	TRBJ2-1	CASSLVAGNNEQFF	TGTGCCAGCAGTTTGGTAGCGGGGAACAATGAGCAGTTCTTC
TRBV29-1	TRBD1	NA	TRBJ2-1	CSVEQGADEQFF	TGCAGCGTGGAACAGGGGGCGGATGAGCAGTTCTTC
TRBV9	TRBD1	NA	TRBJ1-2	CASSSDRGYGYTF	TGTGCCAGCAGCTCCGACAGGGGGTATGGCTACACCTTC
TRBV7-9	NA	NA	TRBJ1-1	CASSLVVDTEAFF	TGTGCCAGCAGCTTAGTAGTCGACACTGAAGCTTTCTTT
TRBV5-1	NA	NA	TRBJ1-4	CASSPGRSNEKLFF	TGCGCCAGCAGTCCAGGGAGGTCCAATGAAAAACTGTTTTTT
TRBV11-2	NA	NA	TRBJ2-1	CASSFTGSSYNEQFF	TGTGCCAGCAGCTTTACAGGGAGCTCCTACAATGAGCAGTTCTTC
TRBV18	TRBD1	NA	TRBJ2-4	CASSPWDSYIQYF	TGTGCCAGCTCACCATGGGACAGCTACATTCAGTACTTC
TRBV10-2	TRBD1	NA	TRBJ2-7	CASGQGGSEQYF	TGCGCCTCTGGACAGGGAGGAAGCGAGCAGTACTTC
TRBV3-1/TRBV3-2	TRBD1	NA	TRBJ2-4	CASSQGTGGHKLDQYF	TGTGCCAGCAGCCAGGGGACAGGGGGCCATAAACTCGATCAATACTTC
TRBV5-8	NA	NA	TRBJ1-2	CASSLTPYGYTF	TGTGCCAGCAGCTTGACACCCTATGGCTACACCTTC
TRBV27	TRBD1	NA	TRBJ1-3	CASSRDSSGNTIYF	TGTGCCAGCAGCCGGGACAGCAGTGGAAACACCATATATTTT
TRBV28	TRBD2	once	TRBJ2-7	CASERGPPNYEQYF	TGTGCCAGCGAGCGGGGCCCCCCAAACTACGAGCAGTACTTC
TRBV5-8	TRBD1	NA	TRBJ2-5	CASSPGPGQLYQETQYF	TGTGCCAGCAGCCCGGGACCGGGACAGCTTTACCAAGAGACCCAGTACTTC
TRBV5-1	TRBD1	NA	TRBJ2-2	CASSEGAGNTGELFF	TGCGCCAGCAGTGAGGGGGCTGGGAACACCGGGGAGCTGTTTTTT
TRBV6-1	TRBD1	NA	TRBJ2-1	CASSGRQGAVYNEQFF	TGTGCCAGCAGTGGTCGGCAGGGGGCGGTCTACAATGAGCAGTTCTTC
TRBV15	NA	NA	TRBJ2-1	CATSRKTSDSGNEQFF	TGTGCCACCAGCAGGAAGACCAGTGACTCGGGTAATGAGCAGTTCTTC
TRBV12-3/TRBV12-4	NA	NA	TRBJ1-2	CASSYLGQHGYTF	TGTGCCAGCAGCTATCTGGGCCAGCATGGCTACACCTTC
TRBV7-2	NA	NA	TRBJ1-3	CASSPQQMTTGNTIYF	TGTGCCAGCAGCCCACAGCAGATGACTACTGGAAACACCATATATTTT
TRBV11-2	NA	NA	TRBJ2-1	CASRAAEGAYNEQFF	TGTGCCAGCAGGGCCGCCGAGGGTGCCTACAATGAGCAGTTCTTC